The 29 T cell receptor beta chains given below trace back to one sample, sequenced in a study of blood T cells in healthy people across ages. Sample-barcoded 5' priming and a J-beta primer mix drove a second PCR of about 6 to 12 cycles. TCRdb recomputed calls from the 5' RACE reads with MiXCR, one row per CDR3 protein. The table has 710,000 or so distinct CDR3 sequences, roughly 32% seen once. Sequenced: blood. Every receptor here comes from a woman of 80 years or more in good health.

At least ten counts were recorded for this clonotype. The chain joins TRBV27 to TRBJ2-1; 10 nucleotides line up with TRBD2. The CDR3 has 23 amino acids. Losses at the gene ends were 3 bases for V and 1 base for J; bases not matched to a gene: 24. Germline V gene data show CDR1 as MNHEY and CDR2 as SMNVEV (reference sequence). The chain's CDR3 is CASSFPHTNGVIAGGGSYNEQFF. The DNA for the CDR3 is TGTGCCAGCAGTTTCCCCCATACGAATGGAGTCATAGCGGGGGGCGGGTCCTACAATGAGCAGTTCTTC.

Comment on this clonotype: A much larger clone sits a single nucleotide away, making a read error possible. CDR3 sequence: CASSWGGGGKNEQYF. The CDR3 DNA sequence: TGTGCCAGCAGTTGGGGGGGAGGGGGGAAGAACGAGCAGTACTTC. The chain is built from TRBV12-3 or TRBV12-4 and TRBJ2-7; possible D gene TRBD2, 7 bases. V shed 4 bases and J shed 5 bases, with 18 bases lying between them. The CDR3 runs to 15 residues.

In its sample, this clonotype was seen many times. This rearrangement joins TRBV6-2 or TRBV6-3 to TRBJ2-3; 13 nucleotides agree with TRBD2. The ends lost 7 bases at V and 7 bases at J; junction bases unmatched: 8. This CDR3 has 15 amino acids. CDR1 is MNHEY, CDR2 SVGEGT, per germline. The CDR3 region is CASMGLAGRTHTQYF. In DNA, the CDR3 is TGTGCCAGCATGGGACTAGCGGGGCGCACGCATACGCAGTATTTT.

This clonotype has just a few counts. The genes are TRBV7-2 and TRBJ2-5; 8 positions match TRBD2. Germline V gives CDR1 SGHTA, CDR2 FQGNSA. The CDR3 contains 16 residues. The V segment lost 3 bases and the J segment 11 bases; nucleotides outside the gene matches: 17. This chain's CDR3 is CASSLGVAGLYNEQYF. The CDR3 DNA reads as TGTGCCAGCAGCTTGGGGGTAGCGGGGCTATACAATGAGCAGTACTTC.

The rearrangement uses TRBV7-2 and TRBJ2-3; TRBD2 matches 9 bases. Unmatched junction bases numbered 7, after V lost 1 base and J lost 8 bases. The CDR3 length is 15 residues. Germline CDR1 SGHTA, CDR2 FQGNSA. The CDR3 nucleotides are TGTGCCAGCAGCTTAGGGCGGGGGGGACAAGGTACGCAGTATTTT. It codes for CASSLGRGGQGTQYF.

This clonotype has ten or more counts. This chain joins TRBV7-3 and TRBJ1-1; 8 nucleotides agree with TRBD1. The CDR3 loop spans 16 amino acids. The V and J ends lost 0 bases and 4 bases, in that order; junction bases with no gene match: 7. CDR1 is SGHTA, CDR2 FQGTGA, per germline. CDR3 sequence (DNA): TGTGCCAGCAGCTTAACCCCGGACAGGGCGGGCACTGAAGCTTTCTTT. Protein: CASSLTPDRAGTEAFF. The whole variable domain, remainder taken from reference TRBV7-3 and TRBJ1-1, is GAGVSQTPSNKVTEKGKYVELRCDPISGHTALYWYRQSLGQGPEFLIYFQGTGAADDSGLPNDRFFAVRPEGSVSTLKIQRTERGDSAVYLCASSLTPDRAGTEAFFGQGTRLTVV.

With respect to this clonotype: A much larger clone is a single base away; this may be a read error. The gene calls are TRBV5-6 and TRBJ1-2; tentative D call: TRBD1 (5 bases). Germline values: CDR1 SGHDT, CDR2 YYEEEE. This CDR3 comprises 15 residues. V was trimmed by 7 bases and J by 8 bases, leaving 24 bases between them. Written as DNA, the CDR3 is TGTGCCAGCGGTTTTTGGAGGGGCGAGTGGGAGGGCTACACCTTC. This sequence encodes CASGFWRGEWEGYTF.

This clonotype appeared many times. This sequence joins TRBV15 and TRBJ2-5; 8 bases fit TRBD2. Germline V gene sequence: CDR1 LNHNV, CDR2 YYDKDF (reference sequence). The J segment lost 2 bases and the V segment lost 10 bases, leaving 9 bases of the junction unmatched. The CDR3 length is 14 residues. The CDR3 region has the DNA TGTGCCAGACTCAGGGCGGGGGGACAAGAGACCCAGTACTTC. Its protein product is CARLRAGGQETQYF.

The chain is built from TRBV7-2 and TRBJ2-6; 8 nucleotides line up with TRBD1. The CDR3 contains 18 residues. The V gene end was trimmed by 5 bases and the J gene end by 0 bases; junction bases not matched to a gene: 9. Germline-derived CDR1 and CDR2 are SGHTA and FQGNSA. CDR3 coding DNA: TGTGCCAGCAGCCCAGGGACAGGTTCGCGCTCTGGGGCCAACGTCCTGACTTTC. Encoded protein: CASSPGTGSRSGANVLTF.

This clonotype was counted many times. The rearrangement uses TRBV27 and TRBJ1-5; 9 nucleotides align to TRBD1. CDR3 length: 16 residues. Trimming at V came to 5 bases and at J to 2 bases, leaving 7 bases not matched to a gene. Germline V CDR1 and CDR2: MNHEY, SMNVEV (reference sequence). CDR3 bases: TGTGCCAGCAGTAGGACAGGGGATTCGGGCAATCAGCCCCAGCATTTT. Protein sequence: CASSRTGDSGNQPQHF.

The V and J genes are TRBV6-1 and TRBJ1-6; D unresolved. Germline-derived CDR1 and CDR2 are MNHNS and SASEGT. Between the trimmed V and J ends, which lost 2 bases and 0 bases, there was a span of 14 bases. The CDR3 runs to 18 residues. The DNA for the CDR3 is TGTGCCAGCAGTGAATTTGACGACGGGAGCTCCTATAATTCACCCCTCCACTTT. This gives the protein CASSEFDDGSSYNSPLHF.

This chain joins TRBV20-1 and TRBJ1-3, with D perhaps TRBD1 (6 bases). In germline, CDR1 is DFQATT, CDR2 SNEGSKA (reference sequence). CDR3 length: 13 residues. V lost 6 bases to trimming and J lost 7 bases, with 16 bases between them. The CDR3 sequence is CSAQPQGGNTIYF. CDR3 bases: TGCAGTGCCCAACCTCAAGGGGGGAACACCATATATTTT.

In this sample, this clonotype turned up a few times. V gene TRBV20-1 combines with J gene TRBJ2-5; D is tentatively TRBD1 or TRBD2 (5 bases each). CDR1 and CDR2 from the germline V gene are DFQATT and SNEGSKA (reference sequence). The CDR3 contains 13 residues. V was pared by 6 bases and J by 5 bases, with 16 bases between. The CDR3 loop reads CSALTRDRETQYF. The CDR3 bases are TGCAGTGCACTGACCCGGGACCGGGAGACCCAGTACTTC.

At least ten counts were recorded for this clonotype. The chain joins TRBV5-5 to TRBJ2-1; TRBD2 might be the D (5 bases). The CDR3 is 15 amino acids. Germline-derived CDR1 and CDR2 are SGHKS and YYEKEE (reference sequence). V shed 1 base and J shed 1 base, with 9 bases lying between them. The CDR3 region has the DNA TGTGCCAGCAGCTTGACGCCGGGGTCCTACAATGAGCAGTTCTTC. This sequence encodes CASSLTPGSYNEQFF.

This clonotype was counted ten times or more. This chain joins TRBV20-1 and TRBJ2-1, with 8 bases aligning to TRBD1. The V segment lost 5 bases and the J segment 4 bases; nucleotides outside the gene matches: 7. Germline CDR1 is DFQATT and CDR2 is SNEGSKA (reference sequence). The CDR3 loop spans 14 amino acids. CDR3 DNA: TGCAGTGCTCCGACAGGGGCAAGGTACAATGAGCAGTTCTTC. Translation gives CSAPTGARYNEQFF.

This clonotype showed up many times. This chain uses TRBV4-2 with TRBJ2-1, with 11 bases identical to TRBD2. V shed 0 bases and J 1 base; nucleotides not matched to a gene: 5. CDR1 is LGHNA, CDR2 YNFKEQ, per germline. CDR3 size: 18 residues. The CDR3 here is CASSQETSGASSYNEQFF. In DNA, the CDR3 is TGTGCCAGCAGCCAAGAGACTAGCGGGGCCTCTTCCTACAATGAGCAGTTCTTC.

This clonotype was counted ten times or more. This chain connects TRBV5-1 to TRBJ1-4; no reliable D call. The germline CDR1 and CDR2 sequences are SGHRS and YFSETQ. Trimming left V 0 bases short and J 7 bases short, with 16 bases between. This CDR3 is built from 16 residues. As DNA, the CDR3 is TGCGCCAGCAGCTTGGAATCCATCCCGTCCGGTGAAAAACTGTTTTTT. As protein: CASSLESIPSGEKLFF.

This clonotype was found many times. The chain recombines TRBV4-3 with TRBJ2-3; D is possibly TRBD2 (6 bases). This CDR3 has 16 amino acids. Between the trimmed V and J ends, which lost 4 bases and 4 bases, there was a span of 18 bases. Germline V CDR1 and CDR2: LGHNA, YSLEER. The CDR3 loop reads CASSRRSGGVSDTQYF. CDR3 nucleotides: TGCGCCAGCAGCCGACGGTCCGGCGGGGTATCAGATACGCAGTATTTT.

This clonotype was counted ten times or more. CDR3 residues: CASSRRGTGELFF. The CDR3 nucleotides read TGTGCCAGCAGCCGCAGGGGGACCGGGGAGCTGTTTTTT. The chain is built from TRBV11-1 and TRBJ2-2, with TRBD1 matching over 7 bases. Germline loops: CDR1 SGHAT, CDR2 FQDESV (reference sequence). The CDR3 spans 13 residues. With 5 bases clipped from V and 5 bases from J, the junction kept 2 bases outside the gene matches.

The genes are TRBV20-1 and TRBJ1-2, with TRBD1 matching 7 bases. V was pared by 0 bases and J by 4 bases, with 8 bases of the junction left unmatched. The CDR3 totals 15 residues. The germline V gene encodes CDR1 DFQATT and CDR2 SNEGSKA (reference sequence). The CDR3 sequence: CSARDPLAGGYGYTF. CDR3 nucleotide sequence: TGCAGTGCTAGAGATCCTCTAGCAGGGGGCTATGGCTACACCTTC.

This clonotype was detected many times. The chain employs TRBV9 and TRBJ1-2, with 7 bases identical to TRBD1. This CDR3 spans 15 amino acids. The V gene's germline CDR1 is SGDLS and CDR2 YYNGEE. Trimming at V came to 0 bases and at J to 4 bases, leaving 6 bases not matched to a gene. The CDR3, as DNA: TGTGCCAGCAGCGTAGCCGAGGGGGCGGTCTATGGCTACACCTTC. The encoded protein is CASSVAEGAVYGYTF.

Note on this clonotype: A much larger clone is a single base away; this may be a read error. CDR3 in amino acids: CASSLDYNRPQHF. In DNA form, the CDR3 reads TGCGCCAGCAGCTTGGACTACAATCGGCCCCAGCATTTT. The chain joins TRBV5-1 to TRBJ1-5; unclear D gene. Germline V gene sequence: CDR1 SGHRS, CDR2 YFSETQ. The CDR3 sequence is 13 residues long. Combining the CDR3 with reference TRBV5-1 and TRBJ1-5 gives the whole variable domain KAGVTQTPRYLIKTRGQQVTLSCSPISGHRSVSWYQQTPGQGLQFLFEYFSETQRNKGNFPGRFSGRQFSNSRSEMNVSTLELGDSALYLCASSLDYNRPQHFGDGTRLSIL.

The genes are TRBV4-1 and TRBJ1-4, with a possible D match to TRBD1 (5 bases). V was clipped by 1 base and J by 7 bases, with 13 bases between them. This CDR3 comprises 15 residues. Germline assignment: CDR1 MGHRA and CDR2 YSYEKL. The CDR3 protein is CASSQVPGMIEKLFF. The CDR3 region has the DNA TGCGCCAGCAGCCAAGTACCAGGGATGATTGAAAAACTGTTTTTT.

This clonotype was counted only a few times. A much larger clonotype is one base distant, so this may be a read error. The chain couples TRBV7-9 to TRBJ2-5; 7 bases line up with TRBD1. CDR3 length: 14 residues. Germline CDR1 reads SEHNR; CDR2 reads FQNEAQ (reference sequence). J was trimmed by 11 bases and V by 1 base; bases with no gene match: 10. The chain's CDR3 is CASSLVGQDNEQYF. DNA for the CDR3: TGTGCCAGCAGCTTAGTCGGACAGGACAATGAGCAGTACTTC.

In its sample, this clonotype was seen a few times. This could be a read error, since a much larger clone is one nucleotide away. The gene calls are TRBV6-5 and TRBJ1-4; no clear D gene. Germline V lookup: CDR1 MNHEY, CDR2 SVGAGI. This CDR3 spans 15 amino acids. CDR3 amino acids: CASSPFALTREKRFF. The CDR3 nucleotides read TGTGCCAGCAGTCCCTTTGCACTGACCCGGGAAAAACGGTTTTTT.

V and J are TRBV20-1 and TRBJ2-5; 7 bases map to TRBD1. Germline V gives CDR1 DFQATT, CDR2 SNEGSKA (reference sequence). V lost 3 bases and J lost 9; bases outside the gene matches: 19. This CDR3 is built from 16 residues. In nucleotides, the CDR3 is TGCAGTGCTAGTGCTGCGGGTCGGACAGGTTCGTGGTCCCAGTACTTC. Amino acids: CSASAAGRTGSWSQYF.

The chain is built from TRBV20-1 and TRBJ2-2, with D perhaps being TRBD1 or TRBD2 (5 bases each). From germline, CDR1 is DFQATT and CDR2 SNEGSKA (reference sequence). The CDR3 has 14 residues. Trimming pared 0 bases from V and 4 bases from J, leaving 9 bases between. The CDR3 reads CSARDRGVTGELFF. The CDR3 bases are TGCAGTGCTAGAGATAGGGGAGTCACCGGGGAGCTGTTTTTT.

About this clonotype itself: A much larger clone lies one base from this, so it may be a read error. The chain uses TRBV20-1 and TRBJ2-1; 7 nucleotides align to TRBD1. Matching the DNA end better, TRBJ2-7 makes the J call doubtful. Germline V CDR1 and CDR2: DFQATT, SNEGSKA (reference sequence). This CDR3 spans 16 amino acids. In DNA form, the CDR3 reads TGCAGTTTAAAGCATAGGGGGCAGGGTTCCTACAATGAGCAGTACTTC. Amino acid sequence: CSLKHRGQGSYNEQYF.

This clonotype was picked up a small number of times. Here the CDR3 reads CASSVDGGGNSPLHF. The CDR3 DNA is TGTGCCAGCAGCGTAGACGGAGGGGGTAACTCACCCCTCCACTTT. The chain uses TRBV9 and TRBJ1-6, with D perhaps matching TRBD1 (6 bases). In germline, CDR1 is SGDLS, CDR2 YYNGEE. This CDR3 contains 15 residues. V lost 0 bases to trimming and J lost 10 bases, with 14 bases between them.